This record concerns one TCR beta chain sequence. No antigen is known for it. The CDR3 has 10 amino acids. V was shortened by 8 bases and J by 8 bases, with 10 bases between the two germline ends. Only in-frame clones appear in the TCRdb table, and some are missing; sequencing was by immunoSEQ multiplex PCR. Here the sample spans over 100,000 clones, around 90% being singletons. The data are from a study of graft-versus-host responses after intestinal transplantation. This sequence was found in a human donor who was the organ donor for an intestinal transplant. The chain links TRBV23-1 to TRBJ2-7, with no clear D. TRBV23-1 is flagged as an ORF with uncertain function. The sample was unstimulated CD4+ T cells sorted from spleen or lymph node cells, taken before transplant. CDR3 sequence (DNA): TGCGCCAGCCCCTGGCCACAGCAGTACTTC. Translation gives CASPWPQQYF.